What follows is one T cell receptor beta chain and its context. This sample is part of a study of blood T cell repertoires in COVID-19. Study at large: The study drew acute and convalescent COVID-19 samples from the United States, Italy and Spain. Sources were T cells, B-cell-depleted T cells, or PBMCs; the material itself was cDNA or gDNA.

Generated by immunoSEQ multiplex PCR, the TCRdb table keeps only in-frame clones and is missing some. The data contain about 350,000 clones, almost 90% of them singletons. The study recruited exposed participants who had met a COVID-19 case within 2 weeks before entry. The CDR3 length is 17 residues. V lost 5 bases and J lost 2, with 21 bases in between. Germline CDR1 reads LGHDT; CDR2 reads YNNKEL (reference sequence). Sequencing was done on a sample of PBMCs or T cells enriched from blood (not recorded which). This receptor was obtained from a woman between 25 and 40 years old who had been exposed to COVID-19. This chain joins TRBV3-1 (or the pseudogene TRBV3-2) and TRBJ2-5, with TRBD2 as a possible D gene (7 bases). CDR3 region: CASSSEGGGPEQETQYF. DNA of the CDR3: TGTGCCAGCAGCTCGGAAGGGGGAGGGCCGGAACAAGAGACCCAGTACTTC.